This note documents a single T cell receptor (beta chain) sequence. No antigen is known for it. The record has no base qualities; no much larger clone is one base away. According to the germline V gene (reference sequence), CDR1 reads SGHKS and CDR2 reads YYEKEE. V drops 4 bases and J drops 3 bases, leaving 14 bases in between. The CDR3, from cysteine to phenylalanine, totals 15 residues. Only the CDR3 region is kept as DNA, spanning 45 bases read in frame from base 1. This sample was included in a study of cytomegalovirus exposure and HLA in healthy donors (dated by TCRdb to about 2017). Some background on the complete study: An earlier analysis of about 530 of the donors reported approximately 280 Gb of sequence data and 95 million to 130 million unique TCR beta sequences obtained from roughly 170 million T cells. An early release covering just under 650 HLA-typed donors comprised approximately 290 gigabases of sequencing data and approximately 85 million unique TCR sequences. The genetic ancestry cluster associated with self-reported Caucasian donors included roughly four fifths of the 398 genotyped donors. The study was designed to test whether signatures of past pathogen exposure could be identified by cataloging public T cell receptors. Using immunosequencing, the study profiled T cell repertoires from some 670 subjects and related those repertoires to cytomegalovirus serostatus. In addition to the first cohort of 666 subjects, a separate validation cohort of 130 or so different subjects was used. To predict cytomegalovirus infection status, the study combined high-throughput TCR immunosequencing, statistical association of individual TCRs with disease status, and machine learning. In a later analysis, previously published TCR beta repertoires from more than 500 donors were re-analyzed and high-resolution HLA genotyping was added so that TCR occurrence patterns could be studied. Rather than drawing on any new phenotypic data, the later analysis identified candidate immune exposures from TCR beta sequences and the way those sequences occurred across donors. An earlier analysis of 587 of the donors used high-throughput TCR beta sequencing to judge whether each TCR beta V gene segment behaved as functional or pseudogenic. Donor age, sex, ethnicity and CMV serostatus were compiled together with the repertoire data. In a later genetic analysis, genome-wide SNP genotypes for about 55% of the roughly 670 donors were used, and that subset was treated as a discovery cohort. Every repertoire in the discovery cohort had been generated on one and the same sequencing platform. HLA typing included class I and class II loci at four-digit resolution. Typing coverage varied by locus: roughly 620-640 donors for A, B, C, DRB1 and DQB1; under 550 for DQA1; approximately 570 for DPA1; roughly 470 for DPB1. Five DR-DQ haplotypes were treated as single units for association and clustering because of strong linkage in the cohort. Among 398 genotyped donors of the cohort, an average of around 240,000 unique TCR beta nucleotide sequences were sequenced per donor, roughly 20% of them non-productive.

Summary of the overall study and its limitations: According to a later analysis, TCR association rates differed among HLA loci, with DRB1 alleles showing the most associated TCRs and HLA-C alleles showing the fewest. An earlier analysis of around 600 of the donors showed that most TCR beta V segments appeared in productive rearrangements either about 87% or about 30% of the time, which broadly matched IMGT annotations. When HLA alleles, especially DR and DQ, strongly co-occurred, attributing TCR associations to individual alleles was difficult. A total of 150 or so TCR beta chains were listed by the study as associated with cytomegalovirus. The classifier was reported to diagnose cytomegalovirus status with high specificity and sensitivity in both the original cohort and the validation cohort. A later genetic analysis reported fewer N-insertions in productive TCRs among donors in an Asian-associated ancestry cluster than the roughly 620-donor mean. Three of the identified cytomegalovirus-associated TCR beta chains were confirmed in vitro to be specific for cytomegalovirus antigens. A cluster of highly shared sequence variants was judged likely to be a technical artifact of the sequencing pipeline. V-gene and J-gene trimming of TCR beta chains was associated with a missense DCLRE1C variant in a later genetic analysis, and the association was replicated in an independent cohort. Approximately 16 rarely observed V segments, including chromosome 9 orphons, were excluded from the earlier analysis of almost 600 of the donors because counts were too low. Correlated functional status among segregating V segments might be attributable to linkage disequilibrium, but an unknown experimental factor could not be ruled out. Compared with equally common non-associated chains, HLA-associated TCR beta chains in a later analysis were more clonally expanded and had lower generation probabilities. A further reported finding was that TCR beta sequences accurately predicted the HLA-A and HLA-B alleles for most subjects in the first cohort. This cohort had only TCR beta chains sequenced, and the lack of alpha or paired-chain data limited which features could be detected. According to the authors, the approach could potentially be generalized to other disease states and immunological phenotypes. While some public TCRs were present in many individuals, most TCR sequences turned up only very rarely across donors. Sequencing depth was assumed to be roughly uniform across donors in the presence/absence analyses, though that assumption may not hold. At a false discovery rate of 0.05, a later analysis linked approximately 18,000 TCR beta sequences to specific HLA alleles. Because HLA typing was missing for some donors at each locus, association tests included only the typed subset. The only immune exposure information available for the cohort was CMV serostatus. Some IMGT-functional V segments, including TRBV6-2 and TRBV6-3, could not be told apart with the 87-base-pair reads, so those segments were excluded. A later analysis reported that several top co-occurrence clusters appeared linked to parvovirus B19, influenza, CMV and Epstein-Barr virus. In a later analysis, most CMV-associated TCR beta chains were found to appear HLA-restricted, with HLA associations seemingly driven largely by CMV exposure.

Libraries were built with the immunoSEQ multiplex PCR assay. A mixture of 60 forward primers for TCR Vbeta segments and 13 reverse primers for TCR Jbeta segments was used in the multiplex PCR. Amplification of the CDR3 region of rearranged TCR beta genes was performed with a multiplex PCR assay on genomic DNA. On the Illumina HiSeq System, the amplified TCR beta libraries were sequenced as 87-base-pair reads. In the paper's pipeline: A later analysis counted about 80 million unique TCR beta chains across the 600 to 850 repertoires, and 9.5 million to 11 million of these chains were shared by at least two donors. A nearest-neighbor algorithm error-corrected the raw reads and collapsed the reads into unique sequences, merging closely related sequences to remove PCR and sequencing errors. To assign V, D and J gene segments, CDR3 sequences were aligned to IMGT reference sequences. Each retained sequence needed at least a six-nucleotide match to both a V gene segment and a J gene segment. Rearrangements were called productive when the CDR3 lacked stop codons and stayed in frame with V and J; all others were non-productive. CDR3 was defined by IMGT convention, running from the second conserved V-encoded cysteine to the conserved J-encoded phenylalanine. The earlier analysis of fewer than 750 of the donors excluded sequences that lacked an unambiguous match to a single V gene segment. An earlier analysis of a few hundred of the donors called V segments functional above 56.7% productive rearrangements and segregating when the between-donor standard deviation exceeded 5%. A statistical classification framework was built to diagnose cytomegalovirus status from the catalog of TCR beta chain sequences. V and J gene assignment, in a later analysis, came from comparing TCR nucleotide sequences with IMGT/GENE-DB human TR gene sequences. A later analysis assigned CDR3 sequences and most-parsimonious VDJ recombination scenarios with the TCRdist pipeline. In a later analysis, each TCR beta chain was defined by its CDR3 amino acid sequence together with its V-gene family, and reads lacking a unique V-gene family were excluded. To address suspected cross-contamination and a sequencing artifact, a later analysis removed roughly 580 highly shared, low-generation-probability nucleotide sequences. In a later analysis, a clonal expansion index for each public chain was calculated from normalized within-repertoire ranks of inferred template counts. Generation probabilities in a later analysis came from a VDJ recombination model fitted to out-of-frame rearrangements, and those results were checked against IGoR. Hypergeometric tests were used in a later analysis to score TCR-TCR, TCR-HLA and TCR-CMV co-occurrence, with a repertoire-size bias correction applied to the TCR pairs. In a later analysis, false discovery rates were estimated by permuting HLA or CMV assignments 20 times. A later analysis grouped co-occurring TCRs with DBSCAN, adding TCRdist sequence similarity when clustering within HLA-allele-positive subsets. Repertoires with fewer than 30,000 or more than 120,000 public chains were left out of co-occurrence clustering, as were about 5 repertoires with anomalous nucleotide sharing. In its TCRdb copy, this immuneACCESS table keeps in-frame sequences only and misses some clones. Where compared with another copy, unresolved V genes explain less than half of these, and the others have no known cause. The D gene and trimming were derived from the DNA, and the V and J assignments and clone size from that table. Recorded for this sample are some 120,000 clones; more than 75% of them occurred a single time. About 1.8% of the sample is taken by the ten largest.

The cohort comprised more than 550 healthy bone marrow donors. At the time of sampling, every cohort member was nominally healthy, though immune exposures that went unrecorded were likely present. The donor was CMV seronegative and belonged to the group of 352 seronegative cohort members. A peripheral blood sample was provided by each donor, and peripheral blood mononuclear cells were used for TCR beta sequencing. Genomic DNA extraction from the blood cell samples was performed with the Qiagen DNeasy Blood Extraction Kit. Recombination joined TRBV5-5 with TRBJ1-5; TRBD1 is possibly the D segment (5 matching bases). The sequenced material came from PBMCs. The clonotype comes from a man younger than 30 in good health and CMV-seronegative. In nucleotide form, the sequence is TGTGCCAGCAGCCCTCAAGGGGATGTCAATCAGCCCCAGCATTTT. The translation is CASSPQGDVNQPQHF.